These 2 T cell receptor beta chains came from one sample sequenced in a study of tumor and adjacent non-tumor tissue in lung cancer. No cell sorting was done before RNA was extracted from the tissue. Three rounds of nested PCR, following a modified ARM-PCR protocol, produced the TCRbeta library. One entry per CDR3 protein results from TCRdb running MiXCR on the multiplex PCR reads. The sample consists of 60,000 to 85,000 distinct CDR3 sequences, about three quarters of them appearing once. The sequencing input was lung tumor tissue. These receptors were taken from a man in his 60s with non-small cell lung cancer.

Worth noting for this clonotype: Sequence at one end of the junction differs from germline and may be a read error. This rearrangement joins TRBV12-3 or TRBV12-4 to TRBJ2-5; TRBD1 might be the D (6 bases). The CDR3 contains 14 residues. The CDR3 region has the DNA TGTACCAGCATACTCGGACAGCCTCAAGAGACCCAGTACTTC. It yields the protein CTSILGQPQETQYF.

For this clonotype: Compared with germline, one end of the junction differs, possibly owing to a read error. CDR3 sequence reads: CNAERTSGDYEQYF. DNA for the CDR3: TGCAATGCTGAAAGGACTAGCGGGGACTATGAGCAGTACTTC. The chain is built from TRBV20-1 and TRBJ2-7; 12 bases line up with TRBD2. CDR1 is DFQATT and CDR2 is SNEGSKA in the germline V gene (reference sequence). CDR3 size: 14 residues.